Each of the 8 T cell receptor beta chains below was sequenced from the same sample in a study of T cells in Graves' hyperthyroidism and ophthalmopathy. The CDR3 regions of TCR beta were amplified from RNA transcripts. HTBI primers were the set used in a first-round RT-PCR of the TCR CDR3. From the multiplex PCR reads, TCRdb called clonotypes with MiXCR, one entry per CDR3 protein. The sample has over 650,000 distinct CDR3 sequences; roughly 15% are singletons. The sequencing sample was made of blood. All receptors come from a young man with Graves' hyperthyroidism.

This clonotype was recorded at least ten times. The rearrangement joins TRBV2 to TRBJ2-3; perhaps TRBD1 as D (5 bases). Trimming took off 6 bases at V and 4 bases at J, with 11 bases between the two ends. Germline CDR1 SNHLY, CDR2 FYNNEI. CDR3 length: 13 amino acids. For the CDR3, the DNA is TGTGCCAGCAGCCCCCAGGGCCCAGATACGCAGTATTTT. This translates into CASSPQGPDTQYF. Based on the CDR3 plus reference TRBV2 and TRBJ2-3, the full variable domain is EPEVTQTPSHQVTQMGQEVILRCVPISNHLYFYWYRQILGQKVEFLVSFYNNEISEKSEIFDDQFSVERPDGSNFTLKIRSTKLEDSAMYFCASSPQGPDTQYFGPGTRLTVL.

This clonotype was counted many times. This chain uses TRBV20-1 with TRBJ2-1; no definite D call. Germline V gene lookup returns CDR1 DFQATT and CDR2 SNEGSKA (reference sequence). V was clipped by 6 bases and J by 13 bases, with 13 bases between them. The CDR3 has 10 residues. CDR3 loop: CSALWTLQFF. In DNA form, the CDR3 reads TGCAGTGCCCTGTGGACGCTACAGTTCTTC.

This clonotype was found a few times. The V gene is TRBV28, the J gene TRBJ2-5; TRBD1 matches 7 bases. The CDR3 is made up of 14 amino acids. In germline, CDR1 is MDHEN, CDR2 SYDVKM. J gave up 5 bases and V 3 bases, and 6 bases lay outside the gene matches. The CDR3 spells CASSLQGVLETQYF. The CDR3 region has the DNA TGTGCCAGCAGTTTGCAGGGGGTTTTGGAGACCCAGTACTTC.

Many counts were recorded for this clonotype. The chain is built from TRBV7-9 and TRBJ2-7, with D perhaps matching TRBD1 (6 bases). There are 14 residues in the CDR3. With 5 bases removed from V and 3 bases from J, the gap between germline ends came to 14 bases. Germline CDR1 and CDR2: SEHNR and FQNEAQ (reference sequence). The CDR3 DNA reads TGTGCCAGCAGCCTACCAGGACAGATCTACGAGCAGTACTTC. Protein: CASSLPGQIYEQYF.

This clonotype was recorded at least ten times. This chain links TRBV12-3 or TRBV12-4 with TRBJ2-7; 12 bases match TRBD1. The ends lost 5 bases at V and 5 bases at J; junction bases unmatched: 4. The CDR3 is made up of 14 amino acids. DNA of the CDR3: TGTGCCAGCAGTCCTGGGACAGGGGGCGACGAGCAGTACTTC. Its translation is CASSPGTGGDEQYF.

Only a few counts were recorded for this clonotype. The chain is built from TRBV29-1 and TRBJ1-1; D is uncertain. Trimming pared 7 bases from V and 1 base from J, leaving 13 bases between. The germline V gene encodes CDR1 SQVTM and CDR2 ANQGSEA. The CDR3 covers 13 residues. CDR3 protein: CSAGPSENTEAFF. The CDR3 bases are TGCAGCGCCGGTCCATCGGAGAACACTGAAGCTTTCTTT.

This clonotype was counted a few times. In DNA, the CDR3 is TGCGCCAGCGCAGGAGCGGGGACGAACACCGGGGAGCTGTTTTTT. This encodes CASAGAGTNTGELFF. The chain uses TRBV4-3 and TRBJ2-2; 7 bases are a match to TRBD2. The CDR3 sequence is 15 residues long. The V segment lost 8 bases and the J segment 0 bases; nucleotides outside the gene matches: 6. Germline values: CDR1 LGHNA, CDR2 YSLEER.

The table lists this clonotype with many counts. The rearrangement links TRBV6-5 to TRBJ1-5; D gene uncertain. Trimming stripped 2 bases from V and 2 bases from J, with 19 bases between. From germline, CDR1 is MNHEY and CDR2 SVGAGI. The CDR3 spans 18 residues. CDR3 amino acids: CASSYQDPREMGNQPQHF. DNA for the CDR3: TGTGCCAGCAGTTACCAGGACCCCCGCGAGATGGGCAATCAGCCCCAGCATTTT.